This is a list of T cell receptor beta chains from one sample in a study of cytomegalovirus exposure and HLA in healthy donors. The data were produced by immunoSEQ multiplex PCR, yet TCRdb's version contains in-frame clones alone and is incomplete. The sample carries more than 100,000 clones, 76% recorded once. The specimen sequenced was PBMCs. These receptors all stem from a female donor in good health and CMV-seropositive. The CDR3 runs from the conserved cysteine through the conserved F or W. The D gene is left open where the match is weak. Expanded clones are given a class, and other clones once, few, many or no size at all.

clone size | J gene | D gene | V gene | CDR3 length | CDR3 DNA | CDR3 protein
NA | TRBJ2-7 | TRBD1 | TRBV5-1 | 15 | TGCGCCAGCAGCCTAACAGGGGGCCTTCCCTACGAGCAGTACTTC | CASSLTGGLPYEQYF
NA | TRBJ1-4 | TRBD1 | TRBV6-5 | 15 | TGTGCCAGCAGTTACACCACAGGGGGGTTCGAAAAACTGTTTTTT | CASSYTTGGFEKLFF
NA | TRBJ2-7 | TRBD2 | TRBV5-1 | 15 | TGCGCCAGCAGCTTACAGCGGGAGGGCCCCTACGAGCAGTACTTC | CASSLQREGPYEQYF
NA | TRBJ2-5 | NA | TRBV6-1 | 12 | TGTGCCAGCAGTGACCTATCAGGGACCCAGTACTTC | CASSDLSGTQYF
NA | TRBJ2-1 | TRBD2 | TRBV28 | 15 | TGTGCCAGCATAGGTTCACTAGCGGGGGGGAATGAGCAGTTCTTC | CASIGSLAGGNEQFF
NA | TRBJ2-3 | NA | TRBV5-6 | 13 | TGTGCCAGCACAGACTCGGGGGCAGATACGCAGTATTTT | CASTDSGADTQYF
few | TRBJ2-6 | NA | TRBV5-4 | 17 | TGTGCCAGCAGCTTGGCATTAACAGGGTCTGGGGCCAACGTCCTGACTTTC | CASSLALTGSGANVLTF
NA | TRBJ2-7 | TRBD1 | TRBV7-2 | 15 | TGTGCCAGCAGCACCCGACAGGGGACCTCCGGCGAGCAGTACTTC | CASSTRQGTSGEQYF
NA | TRBJ2-7 | NA | TRBV28 | 14 | TGTGCCAGCAGTCCCACCGGGGTTCGTGACGAGCAGTACTTC | CASSPTGVRDEQYF
once | TRBJ1-1 | NA | TRBV6-1 | 13 | TGTGCCAGCAGTCCACTTAGGAACACTGAAGCTTTCTTT | CASSPLRNTEAFF
once | TRBJ2-1 | NA | TRBV4-1 | 15 | TGCGCCAGCAGCCAAACATACAATCTTAACAATGAGCAGTTCTTC | CASSQTYNLNNEQFF
NA | TRBJ2-5 | TRBD2 | TRBV9 | 15 | TGTGCCAGCAGCGAATTAGCGGGGAACCAAGAGACCCAGTACTTC | CASSELAGNQETQYF
NA | TRBJ2-1 | TRBD2 | TRBV6-6 | 15 | TGTGCCAGCAGCCCGGGACTAGGACCCTACAATGAGCAGTTCTTC | CASSPGLGPYNEQFF
NA | TRBJ2-7 | TRBD1 | TRBV6-6 | 16 | TGTGCCAGCAGTTACGGGGGACAGGGTCTCTCCTACGAGCAGTACTTC | CASSYGGQGLSYEQYF
NA | TRBJ2-3 | TRBD2 | TRBV28 | 15 | TGTGCCAGCAGTTTGGGCGGGGGTCCTACAGATACGCAGTATTTT | CASSLGGGPTDTQYF
NA | TRBJ2-2 | NA | TRBV6-1 | 14 | TGTGCCAGCAGTGTGAACAGGGACACCGGGGAGCTGTTTTTT | CASSVNRDTGELFF
NA | TRBJ1-2 | TRBD1 | TRBV18 | 15 | TGTGCCAGCTCACTGGGGACAGGGGACAACTATGGCTACACCTTC | CASSLGTGDNYGYTF
NA | TRBJ2-2 | TRBD2 | TRBV6-4 | 15 | TGTGCCAGCAGTGACAGCGGGGGGGCCTCCGGGGAGCTGTTTTTT | CASSDSGGASGELFF
NA | TRBJ2-1 | TRBD2 | TRBV7-2 | 15 | TGTGCCAGCAGCTCTCTAGCGGGAGGAAAGAATGAGCAGTTCTTC | CASSSLAGGKNEQFF
once | TRBJ2-7 | TRBD2 | TRBV28 | 16 | TGTGCCAGCAGTACCGGGACTACCCTCTCGGTGGACGAGCAGTACTTC | CASSTGTTLSVDEQYF
NA | TRBJ2-1 | TRBD2 | TRBV9 | 15 | TGTGCCAGCAGCGTAGCTTGGGAGACTAGCTATGAGCAGTTCTTC | CASSVAWETSYEQFF
NA | TRBJ1-1 | TRBD1 | TRBV19 | 13 | TGTGCCAGTAACGACAGGGGAAACACTGAAGCTTTCTTT | CASNDRGNTEAFF